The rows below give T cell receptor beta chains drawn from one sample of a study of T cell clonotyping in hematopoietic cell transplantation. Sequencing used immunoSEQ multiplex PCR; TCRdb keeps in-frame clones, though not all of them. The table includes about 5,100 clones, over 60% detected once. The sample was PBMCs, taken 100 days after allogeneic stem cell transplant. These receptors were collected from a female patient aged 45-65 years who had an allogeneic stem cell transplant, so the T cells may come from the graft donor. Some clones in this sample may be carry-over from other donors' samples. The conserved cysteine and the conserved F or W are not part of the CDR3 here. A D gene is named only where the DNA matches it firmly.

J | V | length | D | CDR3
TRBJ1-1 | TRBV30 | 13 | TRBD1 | AWRDRGLVLSEAF
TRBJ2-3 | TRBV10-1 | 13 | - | ASSLDNALQDTQY
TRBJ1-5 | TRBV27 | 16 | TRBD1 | ASSPGSRDRVSNQPQH
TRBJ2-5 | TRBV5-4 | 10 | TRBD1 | ASGQGGETQY
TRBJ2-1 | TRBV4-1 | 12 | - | ASSQGLLGNEQF
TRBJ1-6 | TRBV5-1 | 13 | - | ASSLAWAGVSPLH
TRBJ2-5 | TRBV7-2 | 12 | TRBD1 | ASSFGTGVYTQY
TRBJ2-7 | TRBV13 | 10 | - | ASKIAVYEQY
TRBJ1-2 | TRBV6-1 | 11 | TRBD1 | ASRPGQDYGYT
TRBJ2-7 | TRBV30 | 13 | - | AWSVSGGRPYEQY
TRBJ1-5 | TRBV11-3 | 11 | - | ASSLEENQPQH
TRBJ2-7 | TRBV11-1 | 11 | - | ASSLDSSYEQY
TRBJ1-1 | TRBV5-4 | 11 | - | ASSFSRATEAF
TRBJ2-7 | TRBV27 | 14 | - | ASSRQIATIPLEQY
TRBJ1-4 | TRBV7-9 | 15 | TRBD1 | ASSSSLSGQTNEKLF
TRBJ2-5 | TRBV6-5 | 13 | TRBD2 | ASTLNAWLAGTQY
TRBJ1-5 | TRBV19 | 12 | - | ASSSPGFNQPQH
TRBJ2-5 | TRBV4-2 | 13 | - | ASSTSQQGGETQY
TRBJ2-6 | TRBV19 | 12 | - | ASLSLSGANVLT
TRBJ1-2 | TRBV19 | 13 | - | ASSIDWGPNYGYT
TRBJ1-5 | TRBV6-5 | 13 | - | ASRPDRTRNQPQH
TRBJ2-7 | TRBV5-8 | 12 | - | ASSVDGGLNEQY
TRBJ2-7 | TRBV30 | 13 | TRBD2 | AWSEVGGAPYEQY
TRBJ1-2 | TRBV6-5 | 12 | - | ASTRTGGAYGYT
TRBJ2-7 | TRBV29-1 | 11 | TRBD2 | SASALAGSEQY
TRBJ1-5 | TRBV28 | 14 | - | ASSSGGVGRAQPQH